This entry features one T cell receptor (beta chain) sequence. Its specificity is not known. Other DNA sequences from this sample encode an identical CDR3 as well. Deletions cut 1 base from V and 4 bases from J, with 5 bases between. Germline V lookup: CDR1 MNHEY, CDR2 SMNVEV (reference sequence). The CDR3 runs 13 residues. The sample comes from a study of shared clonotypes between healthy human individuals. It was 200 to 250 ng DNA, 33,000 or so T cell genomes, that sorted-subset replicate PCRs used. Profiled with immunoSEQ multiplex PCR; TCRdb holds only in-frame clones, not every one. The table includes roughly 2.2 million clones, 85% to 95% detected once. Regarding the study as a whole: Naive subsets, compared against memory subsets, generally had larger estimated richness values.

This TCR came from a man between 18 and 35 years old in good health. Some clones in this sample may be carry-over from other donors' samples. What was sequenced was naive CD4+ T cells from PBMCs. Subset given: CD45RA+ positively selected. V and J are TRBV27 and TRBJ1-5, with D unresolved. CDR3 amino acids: CASSLFRNQPQHF. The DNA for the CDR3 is TGTGCCAGCAGTTTATTCCGGAATCAGCCCCAGCATTTT.